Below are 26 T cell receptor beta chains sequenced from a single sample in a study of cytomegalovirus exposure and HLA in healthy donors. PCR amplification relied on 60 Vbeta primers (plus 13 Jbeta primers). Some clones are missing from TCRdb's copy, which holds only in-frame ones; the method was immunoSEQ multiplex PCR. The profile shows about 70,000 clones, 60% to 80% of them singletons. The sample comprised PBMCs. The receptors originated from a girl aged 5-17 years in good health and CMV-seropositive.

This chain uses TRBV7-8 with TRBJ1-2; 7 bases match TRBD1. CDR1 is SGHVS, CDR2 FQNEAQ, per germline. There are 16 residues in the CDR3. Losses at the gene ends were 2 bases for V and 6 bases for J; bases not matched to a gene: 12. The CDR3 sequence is CASSLKGGVLVDGYTF. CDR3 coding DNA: TGTGCCAGCAGCTTAAAAGGGGGCGTTCTCGTGGATGGCTACACCTTC.

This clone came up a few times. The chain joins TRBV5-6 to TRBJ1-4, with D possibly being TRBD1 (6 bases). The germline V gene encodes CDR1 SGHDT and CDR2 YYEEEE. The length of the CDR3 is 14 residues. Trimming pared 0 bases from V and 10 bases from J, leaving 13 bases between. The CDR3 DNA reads TGTGCCAGCAGCTTGGAACCAGGGGAGGGAAAACTGTTTTTT. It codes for CASSLEPGEGKLFF.

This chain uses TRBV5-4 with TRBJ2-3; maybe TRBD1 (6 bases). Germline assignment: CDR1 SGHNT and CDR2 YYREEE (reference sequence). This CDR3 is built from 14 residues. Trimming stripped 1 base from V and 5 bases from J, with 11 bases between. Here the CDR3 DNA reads TGTGCCAGCAGCTTGCTCCGGACAGAAGATACGCAGTATTTT. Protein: CASSLLRTEDTQYF.

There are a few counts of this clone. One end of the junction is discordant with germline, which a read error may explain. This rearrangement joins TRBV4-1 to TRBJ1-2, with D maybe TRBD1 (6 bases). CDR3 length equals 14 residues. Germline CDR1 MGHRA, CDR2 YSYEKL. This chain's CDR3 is CASRHPGRQGFYTF. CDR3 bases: TGCGCCAGCCGCCACCCGGGTCGGCAGGGGTTTTACACCTTC.

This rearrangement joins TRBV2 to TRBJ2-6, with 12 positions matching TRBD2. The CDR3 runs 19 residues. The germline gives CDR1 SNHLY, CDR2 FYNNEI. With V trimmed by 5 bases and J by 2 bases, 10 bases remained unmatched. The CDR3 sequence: CASSLTSGRGETGANVLTF. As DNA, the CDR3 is TGTGCCAGCAGTTTGACTAGCGGGAGAGGTGAGACTGGGGCCAACGTCCTGACTTTC. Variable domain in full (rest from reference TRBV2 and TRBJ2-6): EPEVTQTPSHQVTQMGQEVILRCVPISNHLYFYWYRQILGQKVEFLVSFYNNEISEKSEIFDDQFSVERPDGSNFTLKIRSTKLEDSAMYFCASSLTSGRGETGANVLTFGAGSRLTVL.

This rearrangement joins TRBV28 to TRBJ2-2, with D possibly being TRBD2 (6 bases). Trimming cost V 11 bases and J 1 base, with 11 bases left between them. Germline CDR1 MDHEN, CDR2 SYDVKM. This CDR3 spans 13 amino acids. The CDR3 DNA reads TGTGCCTCCCGGGAGTTGAACACCGGGGAGCTGTTTTTT. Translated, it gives CASRELNTGELFF.

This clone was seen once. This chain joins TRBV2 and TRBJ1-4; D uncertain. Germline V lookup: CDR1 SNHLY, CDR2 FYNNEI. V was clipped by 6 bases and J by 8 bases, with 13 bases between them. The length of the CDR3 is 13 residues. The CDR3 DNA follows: TGTGCCAGCAGGAGAGAGCCTCTAGAAAAACTGTTTTTT. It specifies CASRREPLEKLFF. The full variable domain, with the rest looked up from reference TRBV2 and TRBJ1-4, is EPEVTQTPSHQVTQMGQEVILRCVPISNHLYFYWYRQILGQKVEFLVSFYNNEISEKSEIFDDQFSVERPDGSNFTLKIRSTKLEDSAMYFCASRREPLEKLFFGSGTQLSVL.

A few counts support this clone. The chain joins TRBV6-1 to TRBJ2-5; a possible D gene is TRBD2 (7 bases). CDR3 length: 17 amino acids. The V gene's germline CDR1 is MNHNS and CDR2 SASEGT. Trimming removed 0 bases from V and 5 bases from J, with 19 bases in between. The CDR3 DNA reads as TGTGCCAGCAGTGAAGCGGGGGGGTTTTGGCAGGGGGAGACCCAGTACTTC. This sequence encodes CASSEAGGFWQGETQYF.

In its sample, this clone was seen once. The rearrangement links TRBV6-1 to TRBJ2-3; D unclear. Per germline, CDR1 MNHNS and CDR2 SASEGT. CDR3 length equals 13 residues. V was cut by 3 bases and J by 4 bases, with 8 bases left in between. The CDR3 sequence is CASSDALSDTQYF. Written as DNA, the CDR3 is TGTGCCAGCAGTGATGCCCTATCAGATACGCAGTATTTT.

For the CDR3, the DNA is TGTGCCAGCAGTGAAGGTTGGGGACAGCAAGAGACCCAGTACTTC. It translates to CASSEGWGQQETQYF. V is TRBV6-1 and J is TRBJ2-5, with 7 bases matching TRBD1. The V gene end was trimmed by 1 base and the J gene end by 2 bases; junction bases not matched to a gene: 4. The V gene's germline CDR1 is MNHNS and CDR2 SASEGT. There are 15 residues in the CDR3.

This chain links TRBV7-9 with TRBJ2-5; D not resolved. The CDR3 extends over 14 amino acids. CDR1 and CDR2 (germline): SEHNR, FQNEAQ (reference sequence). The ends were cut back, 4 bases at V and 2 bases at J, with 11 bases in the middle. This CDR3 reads CASSSHNRQETQYF. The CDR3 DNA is TGTGCCAGCAGCTCCCACAATCGTCAAGAGACCCAGTACTTC.

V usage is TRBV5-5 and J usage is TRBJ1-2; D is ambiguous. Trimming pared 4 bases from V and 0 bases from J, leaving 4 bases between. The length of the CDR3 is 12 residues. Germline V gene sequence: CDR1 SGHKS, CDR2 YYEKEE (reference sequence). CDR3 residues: CASSLSNYGYTF. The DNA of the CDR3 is TGTGCCAGCAGCCTTTCTAACTATGGCTACACCTTC.

CDR3 protein: CSGDITQYNEQFF. CDR3 sequence (DNA): TGCAGCGGGGACATAACCCAGTACAATGAGCAGTTCTTC. The chain has TRBV29-1 and TRBJ2-1, with a weak D call TRBD1 (6 bases). The CDR3 is made up of 13 amino acids. The V end was cut by 7 bases, the J end by 4 bases, with 14 bases between. Germline V gene data show CDR1 as SQVTM and CDR2 as ANQGSEA.

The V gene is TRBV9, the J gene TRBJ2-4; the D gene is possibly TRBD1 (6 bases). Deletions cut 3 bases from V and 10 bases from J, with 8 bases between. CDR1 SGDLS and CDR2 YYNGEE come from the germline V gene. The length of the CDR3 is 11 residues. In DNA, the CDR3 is TGTGCCAGCAGCGCCGGGACAATTCAGTACTTC. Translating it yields CASSAGTIQYF. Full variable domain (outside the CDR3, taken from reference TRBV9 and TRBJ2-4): DSGVTQTPKHLITATGQRVTLRCSPRSGDLSVYWYQQSLDQGLQFLIQYYNGEERAKGNILERFSAQQFPDLHSELNLSSLELGDSALYFCASSAGTIQYFGAGTRLSVL.

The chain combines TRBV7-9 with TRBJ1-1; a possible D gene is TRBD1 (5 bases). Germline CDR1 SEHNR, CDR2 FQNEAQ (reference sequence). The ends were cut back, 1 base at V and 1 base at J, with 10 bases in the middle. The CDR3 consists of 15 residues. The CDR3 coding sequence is TGTGCCAGCAGCTTAGAGGTAGGGGCGAACACTGAAGCTTTCTTT. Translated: CASSLEVGANTEAFF.

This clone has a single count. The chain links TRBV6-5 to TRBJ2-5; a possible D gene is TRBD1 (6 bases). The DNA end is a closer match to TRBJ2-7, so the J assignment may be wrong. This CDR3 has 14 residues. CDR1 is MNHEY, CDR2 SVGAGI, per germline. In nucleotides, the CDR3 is TGTGCCAGCAGTCTTACAGGGTACACTTACGAGCAGTACTTC. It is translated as CASSLTGYTYEQYF.

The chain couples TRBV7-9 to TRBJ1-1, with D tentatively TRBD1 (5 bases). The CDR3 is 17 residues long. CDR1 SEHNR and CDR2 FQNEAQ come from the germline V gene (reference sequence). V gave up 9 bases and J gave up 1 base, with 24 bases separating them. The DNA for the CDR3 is TGTGCCAGTAGCCTGGGGGGGGGTAACATAGGGAACACTGAAGCTTTCTTT. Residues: CASSLGGGNIGNTEAFF.

As DNA, the CDR3 is TGTGCCAGCAGTCCAGACCCTAGAAGCACAGATACGCAGTATTTT. Its protein product is CASSPDPRSTDTQYF. The genes are TRBV28 and TRBJ2-3; the D is unclear. The germline V and J ends were trimmed by 5 bases and 0 bases, with 12 bases remaining between them. Germline V lookup: CDR1 MDHEN, CDR2 SYDVKM. The CDR3 has 15 amino acids.

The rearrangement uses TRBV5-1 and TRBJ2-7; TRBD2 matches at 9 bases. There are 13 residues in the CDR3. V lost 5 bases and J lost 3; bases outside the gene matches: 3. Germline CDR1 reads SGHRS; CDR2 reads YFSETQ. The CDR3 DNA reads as TGCGCCAGCAGGGGTAGCGGGGGCTACGAGCAGTACTTC. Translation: CASRGSGGYEQYF.

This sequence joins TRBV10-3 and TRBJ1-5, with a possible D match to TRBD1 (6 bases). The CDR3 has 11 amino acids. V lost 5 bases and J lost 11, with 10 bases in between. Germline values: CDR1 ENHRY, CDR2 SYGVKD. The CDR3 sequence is CAISWTVTQHF. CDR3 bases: TGTGCCATCAGTTGGACAGTAACCCAGCATTTT.

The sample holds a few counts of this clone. CDR3 DNA: TGTGCCAGCAGCTTAACCGGGACAGGGGGCACAGAGACCCAGTACTTC. It codes for CASSLTGTGGTETQYF. The rearrangement uses TRBV7-2 and TRBJ2-5; 12 nucleotides match TRBD1. Looked up from germline, CDR1 is SGHTA and CDR2 is FQGNSA. This CDR3 is 16 amino acids long. Losses at the gene ends were 2 bases for V and 4 bases for J; bases not matched to a gene: 5.

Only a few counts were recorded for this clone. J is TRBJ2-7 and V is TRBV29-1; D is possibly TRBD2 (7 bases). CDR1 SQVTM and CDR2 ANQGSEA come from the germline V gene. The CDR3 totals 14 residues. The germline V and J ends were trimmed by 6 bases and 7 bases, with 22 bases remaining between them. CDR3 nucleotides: TGCAGCGTCGGCCCCGGGGGGCGCGGGGTGGAGCAGTACTTC. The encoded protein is CSVGPGGRGVEQYF.

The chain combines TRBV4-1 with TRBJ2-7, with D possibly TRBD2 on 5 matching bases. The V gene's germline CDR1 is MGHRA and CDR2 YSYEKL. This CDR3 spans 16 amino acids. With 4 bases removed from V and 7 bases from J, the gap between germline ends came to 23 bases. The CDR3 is CASSLTLATLAGEQYF. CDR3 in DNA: TGCGCCAGCAGCCTTACATTGGCGACTTTGGCGGGTGAGCAGTACTTC.

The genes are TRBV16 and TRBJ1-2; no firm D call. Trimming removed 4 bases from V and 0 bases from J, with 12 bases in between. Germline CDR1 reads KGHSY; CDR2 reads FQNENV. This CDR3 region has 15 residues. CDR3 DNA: TGTGCCAGCAGCCCCGGACTGAAAGCTAACTATGGCTACACCTTC. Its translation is CASSPGLKANYGYTF.

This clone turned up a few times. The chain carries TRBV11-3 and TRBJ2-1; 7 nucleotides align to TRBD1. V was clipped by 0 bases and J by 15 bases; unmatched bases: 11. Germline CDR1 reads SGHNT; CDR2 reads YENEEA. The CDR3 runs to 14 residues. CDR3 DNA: TGTGCCAGCAGCTTAGACCCCCGAGCGGACAGGATGTTCTTC. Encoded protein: CASSLDPRADRMFF.

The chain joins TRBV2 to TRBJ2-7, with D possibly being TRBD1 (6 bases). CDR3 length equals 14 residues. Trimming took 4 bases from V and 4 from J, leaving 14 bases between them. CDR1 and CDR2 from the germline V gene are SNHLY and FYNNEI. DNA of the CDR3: TGTGCCAGCAGTGTAGGCAGGGGACGATACGAGCAGTACTTC. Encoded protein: CASSVGRGRYEQYF.